Shown below are 22 T cell receptor beta chains from a single sample sequenced in a study of beta chain features in type 1 diabetes. Expressed TCRB transcripts were sequenced after all isolated RNA was converted to cDNA. Assay: immunoSEQ multiplex PCR; the TCRdb copy retains only in-frame clones and omits some. The sample yields approximately 120,000 clones, almost 40% seen once. Sequencing was done on a sample of stem cell memory CD4+ T cells from blood. The receptors here all came from a woman between 18 and 30 years old in good health.

V and J are TRBV4-1 and TRBJ1-2; TRBD1 might be the D (5 bases). CDR1 is MGHRA and CDR2 is YSYEKL in the germline V gene. The CDR3 is 14 residues long. V was clipped by 3 bases and J by 2 bases, with 10 bases between them. The DNA for the CDR3 is TGCGCCAGCAGCCAGGGAAACAGGAACTATGGCTACACCTTC. It specifies CASSQGNRNYGYTF.

The rearrangement joins TRBV4-1 to TRBJ2-3; the D gene is possibly TRBD2 (5 bases). Germline V lookup: CDR1 MGHRA, CDR2 YSYEKL. Trimming shortened V by 2 bases and J by 2 bases, and 11 bases separated the two germline ends. This CDR3 is 15 amino acids long. The CDR3 loop reads CASSQSQDFTDTQYF. The DNA of the CDR3 is TGCGCCAGCAGCCAAAGTCAGGACTTCACAGATACGCAGTATTTT.

The V and J genes are TRBV10-2 and TRBJ1-3; perhaps TRBD1 as D (6 bases). V shed 6 bases and J shed 0 bases, with 9 bases lying between them. CDR1 and CDR2 from the germline V gene are WSHSY and SAAADI. This CDR3 has 14 residues. This CDR3 reads CASSEQGSGNTIYF. The CDR3 nucleotides read TGCGCCAGCAGCGAACAGGGCTCTGGAAACACCATATATTTT.

In its sample, this clone was seen a few times. This rearrangement joins TRBV28 to TRBJ2-1, with D perhaps matching TRBD2 (5 bases). Germline lookup yields CDR1 MDHEN and CDR2 SYDVKM. V lost 6 bases and J lost 7, with 22 bases in between. The CDR3 totals 16 residues. The CDR3 region is CASRPTGPRLQNEQFF. Here the CDR3 DNA reads TGTGCCAGCAGGCCGACCGGCCCCCGACTACAGAATGAGCAGTTCTTC.

The DNA for the CDR3 is TGTGCCAGCAGTTACAGGGGGTGGGCAGATACGCAGTATTTT. Translating it yields CASSYRGWADTQYF. The V call is TRBV6-5, the J call TRBJ2-3; tentative D call: TRBD1 (6 bases). The germline V gene encodes CDR1 MNHEY and CDR2 SVGAGI. Trimming pared 2 bases from V and 4 bases from J, leaving 10 bases between. The CDR3 runs 14 residues.

The rearrangement links TRBV2 to TRBJ1-5, with a possible D match to TRBD1 (5 bases). V lost 1 base and J lost 5, with 12 bases in between. Germline CDR1 and CDR2: SNHLY and FYNNEI. The CDR3 is made up of 15 amino acids. The CDR3 spells CASSEEQGRDQPQHF. For the CDR3, the DNA is TGTGCCAGCAGTGAAGAGCAGGGAAGGGATCAGCCCCAGCATTTT.

The chain combines TRBV21-1 with TRBJ2-7; TRBD2 is the table's D call, not checked against the DNA. TRBV21-1 is described as a pseudogene. The length of the CDR3 is 12 residues. The chain's CDR3 is CASSAGLYEQYF. In DNA, the CDR3 is TGTGCCAGCAGCGCGGGGTTATACGAGCAGTACTTC.

This clone was counted only a few times. The rearrangement uses TRBV7-8 and TRBJ2-7; maybe TRBD2 (5 bases). The CDR3 is 14 amino acids. CDR1 is SGHVS, CDR2 FQNEAQ, per germline. V lost 2 bases and J lost 7, with 15 bases in between. The CDR3 loop is CASSLRLPPGEQYF. DNA for the CDR3: TGTGCCAGCAGCTTACGCTTACCCCCGGGGGAGCAGTACTTC.

This rearrangement joins TRBV15 to TRBJ1-2; the match to TRBD1 covers 7 bases. V lost 4 bases, J lost 5 bases, and 13 bases stayed unmatched. The CDR3 length is 16 residues. The germline CDR1 and CDR2 sequences are LNHNV and YYDKDF (reference sequence). CDR3 DNA: TGTGCCACCAGCATCCCGGGACAGCTCCCTGGGTATGGCTACACCTTC. Residues: CATSIPGQLPGYGYTF.

This clone appeared a few times. The chain couples TRBV2 to TRBJ2-3; tentative D call: TRBD1 (6 bases). Trimming removed 6 bases from V and 4 bases from J, with 11 bases in between. The CDR3 is 13 residues long. Germline CDR1 is SNHLY and CDR2 is FYNNEI. DNA of the CDR3: TGTGCCAGCAGGGGCAGGGGACCAGATACGCAGTATTTT. As protein: CASRGRGPDTQYF. The complete variable domain, with remaining parts taken from reference TRBV2 and TRBJ2-3, reads EPEVTQTPSHQVTQMGQEVILRCVPISNHLYFYWYRQILGQKVEFLVSFYNNEISEKSEIFDDQFSVERPDGSNFTLKIRSTKLEDSAMYFCASRGRGPDTQYFGPGTRLTVL.

This sequence joins TRBV20-1 and TRBJ2-7; D is uncertain. The V gene's germline CDR1 is DFQATT and CDR2 SNEGSKA (reference sequence). Trimming pared 3 bases from V and 4 bases from J, leaving 4 bases between. There are 10 residues in the CDR3. This CDR3 reads CSARQYEQYF. The DNA of the CDR3 is TGCAGTGCTAGGCAGTACGAGCAGTACTTC.

This clone was recorded a few times. V gene TRBV21-1 combines with J gene TRBJ2-5; TRBD2, the table's D call, lacks a check against the DNA. TRBV21-1 is deemed a pseudogene. The CDR3 covers 17 residues. CDR3 coding DNA: TGTGCCAGCAGCATTTCACTAGCGGAGAATCTACAAGAGACCCAGTACTTC. Translating it yields CASSISLAENLQETQYF.

This clone occurred a few times. The rearrangement uses TRBV28 and TRBJ2-1, with 11 bases fitting TRBD1. Germline V lookup: CDR1 MDHEN, CDR2 SYDVKM. Trimming removed 6 bases from V and 10 bases from J; junction bases left unmatched: 11. The CDR3 runs 15 residues. For the CDR3, the DNA is TGTGCCAGCAGAATAAGGACAGGGGGCCGCAAAGAGCAGTTCTTC. Protein: CASRIRTGGRKEQFF.

For this clone: An end of the junction differs from the germline gene, which may be a read error. This same CDR3 is encoded by further DNA sequences in the sample. The rearrangement uses TRBV5-1 and TRBJ2-5; possible D gene TRBD2, 5 bases. This CDR3 region has 13 residues. Germline loops: CDR1 SGHRS, CDR2 YFSETQ. The CDR3 loop reads CASSLGGQETQYF. The CDR3 DNA sequence: TGCGCCAGCAGCTTGGGCGGGCAAGAAACCCAGTACTTC.

The V call is TRBV28, the J call TRBJ2-7; D is perhaps TRBD1 (6 bases). The CDR3 extends over 13 amino acids. Germline CDR1 reads MDHEN; CDR2 reads SYDVKM. V lost 5 bases and J 1 base, leaving 9 bases between the germline ends. The CDR3 sequence is CASSTGFSYEQYF. As DNA, the CDR3 is TGTGCCAGCAGTACAGGGTTTTCCTACGAGCAGTACTTC.

This clone was seen many times. The chain recombines TRBV23-1 with TRBJ2-5; unclear D gene. TRBV23-1 carries the ORF label, with uncertain function. CDR3 size: 9 residues. V was clipped by 11 bases and J by 5 bases, with 6 bases between them. In DNA, the CDR3 is TGCGCCCCCCCGGAGACCCAGTACTTC. Residues: CAPPETQYF.

A few counts support this clone. The chain couples TRBV7-2 to TRBJ1-1, with TRBD1 matching over 7 bases. The CDR3 runs 15 residues. The V gene's germline CDR1 is SGHTA and CDR2 FQGNSA. J was trimmed by 6 bases and V by 2 bases; bases with no gene match: 9. The CDR3 bases are TGTGCCAGCAGCTTACGCCCAGGGGGGTACCCTGAAGCTTTCTTT. Its protein is CASSLRPGGYPEAFF.

This chain's CDR3 is CASRSAGGVVGELFF. CDR3 in DNA: TGCGCCAGCAGGTCGGCAGGGGGAGTCGTCGGGGAGCTGTTTTTT. The chain recombines TRBV5-1 with TRBJ2-2; TRBD1 aligns across 7 bases. CDR3 length equals 15 residues. V trimming: 5 bases; J trimming: 7 bases; junction bases outside the gene matches: 11. CDR1 and CDR2 from the germline V gene are SGHRS and YFSETQ.

The CDR3 coding sequence is TGTGCCAGCAGCTTAGAGAGACGGAGTAACTATGGCTACACCTTC. Translation gives CASSLERRSNYGYTF. V gene TRBV7-9 combines with J gene TRBJ1-2; D uncertain. This CDR3 is built from 15 residues. Per germline, CDR1 SEHNR and CDR2 FQNEAQ (reference sequence). The ends were cut back, 1 base at V and 1 base at J, with 10 bases in the middle.

This clone was seen a few times. V is TRBV10-3 and J is TRBJ2-7; 10 bases line up with TRBD1. CDR1 and CDR2 (germline): ENHRY, SYGVKD. This CDR3 is built from 15 residues. V trimming: 4 bases; J trimming: 5 bases; junction bases outside the gene matches: 8. CDR3 region: CAISGWGQGIDEQYF. The DNA for the CDR3 is TGTGCCATCAGTGGGTGGGGACAGGGGATCGACGAGCAGTACTTC.

The rearrangement links TRBV29-1 to TRBJ2-1; 7 bases fit TRBD2. The V gene's germline CDR1 is SQVTM and CDR2 ANQGSEA. The CDR3 consists of 12 residues. The V and J ends lost 8 bases and 11 bases, in that order; junction bases with no gene match: 12. The CDR3 nucleotides read TGCAGCCCCCGGGGGGAGGACAACAAGCAGTTCTTC. Residues: CSPRGEDNKQFF.

This chain connects TRBV14 to TRBJ2-3; D unclear. Trimming cost V 4 bases and J 9 bases, with 11 bases left between them. This CDR3 has 12 residues. Germline CDR1 reads SGHDN; CDR2 reads FVKESK. The CDR3 spells CASSPHTMTQYF. CDR3 DNA sequence: TGTGCCAGCAGCCCACATACAATGACGCAGTATTTT.